Listed below are T cell receptor beta chains from one sample, sequenced in a study of blood T cells in healthy people across ages. TCRdb fed the 5' RACE reads into MiXCR, producing one record per CDR3 protein. The top ten hold roughly 34% of the sample, which has about 640,000 distinct CDR3 sequences, around three fifths seen once. The sample consisted of blood. The receptors come from a man aged 55 to 69 in good health. Both conserved end residues are part of each CDR3. The order of the fields is clone size, J gene, D gene, V gene, CDR3 DNA, CDR3 protein. D genes are given only for firm matches. Clone size is shown for a subset of rows, as once, few, many or a class of expanded clone.

abundance: NA; j_gene: TRBJ1-6; d_gene: TRBD1; v_gene: TRBV12-3/TRBV12-4; CDR3nt: TGTGCCAGCACCCTCGAGGGTAGGGGGCTGGGGTCACCCCTCCACTTT; CDR3aa: CASTLEGRGLGSPLHF
abundance: NA; j_gene: TRBJ2-7; d_gene: NA; v_gene: TRBV7-9; CDR3nt: TGTGCCAGCAGCGCCGGGACGGACGTCTCCTACGAGCAGTACTTC; CDR3aa: CASSAGTDVSYEQYF
abundance: NA; j_gene: TRBJ2-1; d_gene: NA; v_gene: TRBV18; CDR3nt: TGTGCCAGCTCACCCGTAGGGGGCAATGAGCAGTTCTTC; CDR3aa: CASSPVGGNEQFF
abundance: NA; j_gene: TRBJ2-5; d_gene: TRBD1; v_gene: TRBV7-2; CDR3nt: TGTGCCAGCAGCTCCACCCGGACAGGGGGAGAGACCCAGTACTTC; CDR3aa: CASSSTRTGGETQYF
abundance: NA; j_gene: TRBJ2-1; d_gene: TRBD2; v_gene: TRBV9; CDR3nt: TGTGCCAGCAGCGTAGTAGCGGGGGCCTACAATGAGCAGTTCTTC; CDR3aa: CASSVVAGAYNEQFF
abundance: NA; j_gene: TRBJ2-7; d_gene: TRBD1; v_gene: TRBV7-2; CDR3nt: TGTGCCAGCAGCTACGACAGGGGACCCGCCTACGAGCAGTACTTC; CDR3aa: CASSYDRGPAYEQYF
abundance: NA; j_gene: TRBJ2-5; d_gene: TRBD2; v_gene: TRBV7-2; CDR3nt: TGTGCCAGCAGCTTAGCGTCGGCGGGGGGCCAGACCCAGTACTTC; CDR3aa: CASSLASAGGQTQYF
abundance: NA; j_gene: TRBJ1-2; d_gene: TRBD1; v_gene: TRBV7-8; CDR3nt: TGTGCCAGCAGCCCACTAGGGGGCTTCGGGAAACGCTATGGCTACACCTTC; CDR3aa: CASSPLGGFGKRYGYTF
abundance: few; j_gene: TRBJ2-1; d_gene: NA; v_gene: TRBV2; CDR3nt: TGTGCCAGCAGTGAAGGGCTTGTCAATGAGCAGTTCTTC; CDR3aa: CASSEGLVNEQFF
abundance: NA; j_gene: TRBJ2-2; d_gene: TRBD2; v_gene: TRBV12-5; CDR3nt: TGTGCTAGTGGTCCTGGATTAGCGGGGATGCCCGGGGAGCTGTTTTTT; CDR3aa: CASGPGLAGMPGELFF